The 22 T cell receptor beta chains given below trace back to one sample, sequenced in a study of shared clonotypes between healthy human individuals. Sequencing used immunoSEQ multiplex PCR; TCRdb keeps in-frame clones, though not all of them. The sample consists of 450,000 to 500,000 clones, over 65% of them appearing once. Sequencing was performed on PBMCs. The source is a middle-aged woman in good health. Some clones in this sample may be carry-over from other donors' samples.

Of note for this clone: This sequence may be a read error, since a much larger clone differs from it by one base. Other DNA sequences from this sample encode an identical CDR3 as well. The chain is built from TRBV7-9 and TRBJ1-2; no clear D gene. The CDR3 is 12 residues long. Germline V gene lookup returns CDR1 SEHNR and CDR2 FQNEAQ (reference sequence). CDR3 coding DNA: TGTGCCAGCAGCTTAACCGTCTATGGTTACACCTTC. Protein: CASSLTVYGYTF.

The chain is built from TRBV11-3 and TRBJ1-1; D is unresolved. V was clipped by 2 bases and J by 4 bases, with 14 bases between them. This CDR3 comprises 15 residues. The germline V gene has CDR1 SGHNT and CDR2 YENEEA. The CDR3 region is CASSLSSHLSTEAFF. The CDR3 DNA reads as TGTGCCAGCAGCTTAAGTAGTCACTTAAGCACTGAAGCTTTCTTT.

In this sample, this clone turned up once. The chain is built from TRBV6-6 and TRBJ2-5; D remains unclear. CDR1 and CDR2 (germline): MNHNY, SVGAGI (reference sequence). The V gene lost 0 bases and the J gene lost 6 bases, with 11 bases spanning the gap. This CDR3 spans 14 amino acids. The CDR3 DNA is TGTGCCAGCAGTTACTCGCTAGACCTAAAGACCCAGTACTTC. The encoded protein is CASSYSLDLKTQYF.

This clone was observed once. The V gene is TRBV13, the J gene TRBJ2-1; 8 bases map to TRBD2. CDR1 PRHDT and CDR2 FYEKMQ come from the germline V gene (reference sequence). This CDR3 is 14 amino acids long. With V trimmed by 5 bases and J by 6 bases, 6 bases remained unmatched. The CDR3 is CASSPRTSSNEQFF. The CDR3 nucleotides read TGTGCCAGCAGCCCTCGGACTAGCTCCAATGAGCAGTTCTTC.

The chain combines TRBV7-2 with TRBJ2-1; tentative D call: TRBD2 (6 bases). V was shortened by 4 bases and J by 8 bases, with 18 bases between the two germline ends. Looked up from germline, CDR1 is SGHTA and CDR2 is FQGNSA. This CDR3 has 15 amino acids. CDR3 amino acids: CASSYLSGGFDEQFF. The DNA of the CDR3 is TGTGCCAGCAGCTACCTTAGCGGAGGGTTTGATGAGCAGTTCTTC.

Many counts were recorded for this clone. The chain employs TRBV15 and TRBJ2-7; the match to TRBD2 covers 9 bases. Trimming removed 3 bases from V and 4 bases from J; junction bases left unmatched: 4. This CDR3 is built from 14 residues. Germline CDR1 and CDR2: LNHNV and YYDKDF (reference sequence). The CDR3 nucleotides are TGTGCCACCAGCAGGCTCCTAGCGGGATACGAGCAGTACTTC. Translated: CATSRLLAGYEQYF. Based on the CDR3 plus reference TRBV15 and TRBJ2-7, the full variable domain is DAMVIQNPRYQVTQFGKPVTLSCSQTLNHNVMYWYQQKSSQAPKLLFHYYDKDFNNEADTPDNFQSRRPNTSFCFLDIRSPGLGDTAMYLCATSRLLAGYEQYFGPGTRLTVT.

The rearrangement uses TRBV30 and TRBJ2-2; possibly TRBD2 for D (7 bases). The CDR3 runs 19 residues. V lost 3 bases, J lost 3 bases, and 26 bases lay in between. The V gene's germline CDR1 is GTSNPN and CDR2 SVGIG (reference sequence). The CDR3 DNA follows: TGTGCCTGGAGGGACACCCTTTTGGGGGGGGCGCGTCACACCGGGGAGCTGTTTTTT. It codes for CAWRDTLLGGARHTGELFF. Filled out from reference TRBV30 and TRBJ2-2, the complete variable domain reads SQTIHQWPATLVQPVGSPLSLECTVEGTSNPNLYWYRQAAGRGLQLLFYSVGIGQISSEVPQNLSASRPQDRQFILSSKKLLLSDSGFYLCAWRDTLLGGARHTGELFFGEGSRLTVL.

The gene calls are TRBV11-2 and TRBJ1-2; 9 nucleotides match TRBD1. The junction had 9 bases not matched to a gene; V was cut back by 0 bases and J by 4 bases. The length of the CDR3 is 17 residues. Germline V gene data show CDR1 as SGHAT and CDR2 as FQNNGV. The CDR3 spells CASSLDSTGQGSYGYTF. CDR3 nucleotides: TGTGCCAGCAGCTTAGATTCAACGGGACAGGGTAGCTATGGCTACACCTTC.

A word on this clone: In the same sample, other DNA sequences code for this CDR3. This chain joins TRBV28 and TRBJ2-2, with a weak D call TRBD1 (5 bases). The CDR3 loop spans 13 amino acids. V lost 8 bases to trimming and J lost 3 bases, with 10 bases between them. CDR1 is MDHEN and CDR2 is SYDVKM in the germline V gene. The DNA for the CDR3 is TGTGCCAGCGGAAGGGGTGACACCGGGGAGCTGTTTTTT. Its protein product is CASGRGDTGELFF. Filled out from reference TRBV28 and TRBJ2-2, the complete variable domain reads DVKVTQSSRYLVKRTGEKVFLECVQDMDHENMFWYRQDPGLGLRLIYFSYDVKMKEKGDIPEGYSVSREKKERFSLILESASTNQTSMYLCASGRGDTGELFFGEGSRLTVL.

The chain joins TRBV4-1 to TRBJ2-5; 9 positions agree with TRBD1. The DNA end lines up better with TRBJ2-7; the J call may be wrong. CDR3 length equals 15 residues. Germline V gene sequence: CDR1 MGHRA, CDR2 YSYEKL. The CDR3 DNA reads TGCGCCAGCAGCCAAGGGGGACAGGGCTCCTACGAGCAGTACTTC. Translating it yields CASSQGGQGSYEQYF.

V gene TRBV7-3 combines with J gene TRBJ2-2, with a tentative D call TRBD1 (6 bases). Trimming stripped 5 bases from V and 5 bases from J, with 9 bases between. The CDR3 has 13 amino acids. The germline V gene has CDR1 SGHTA and CDR2 FQGTGA. The chain's CDR3 is CASSTTGTGELFF. CDR3 sequence (DNA): TGTGCCAGCAGCACCACAGGGACCGGGGAGCTGTTTTTT. Looking up the rest from reference TRBV7-3 and TRBJ2-2 gives the full variable domain: GAGVSQTPSNKVTEKGKYVELRCDPISGHTALYWYRQSLGQGPEFLIYFQGTGAADDSGLPNDRFFAVRPEGSVSTLKIQRTERGDSAVYLCASSTTGTGELFFGEGSRLTVL.

This rearrangement joins TRBV21-1 to TRBJ2-7; the table's D gene call, TRBD2, was not cross checked with the DNA. TRBV21-1 is a pseudogene locus. There are 16 residues in the CDR3. CDR3 DNA sequence: TGTGCCAGCAGCAAAGGTGCTAGCGGGAGCCTCTACGAGCAGTACTTC. This translates into CASSKGASGSLYEQYF.

This chain links TRBV2 with TRBJ2-6; no clear D. This CDR3 is built from 12 residues. Trimming took 6 bases from V and 2 from J, leaving 2 bases between them. Germline-derived CDR1 and CDR2 are SNHLY and FYNNEI. In DNA form, the CDR3 reads TGTGCCAGCAGGACTGGGGCCAACGTCCTGACTTTC. This encodes CASRTGANVLTF.

V gene TRBV6-4 combines with J gene TRBJ2-3; D not resolved. This CDR3 spans 14 amino acids. Germline CDR1 MRHNA, CDR2 SNTAGT. V was clipped by 4 bases and J by 2 bases, with 10 bases between them. The CDR3 spells CASSAGPTTDTQYF. CDR3 bases: TGTGCCAGCAGTGCCGGGCCTACCACAGATACGCAGTATTTT.

Only a few counts were recorded for this clone. This chain uses TRBV9 with TRBJ1-4, with 7 nucleotides matching TRBD1. Looked up from germline, CDR1 is SGDLS and CDR2 is YYNGEE. This CDR3 is 15 amino acids long. J gave up 10 bases and V 2 bases, and 11 bases lay outside the gene matches. The CDR3 DNA sequence: TGTGCCAGCAGCGTTCTCGGGGACAGCACGGGAAAACTGTTTTTT. Translation gives CASSVLGDSTGKLFF.

The chain employs TRBV21-1 and TRBJ2-7; TRBD1 is the table's D call, not checked against the DNA. TRBV21-1 is assigned pseudogene status. The CDR3 is 14 residues long. As DNA, the CDR3 is TGTGCCAGCCTCAGGGGGGACATATACTACGAGCAGTACTTC. Protein: CASLRGDIYYEQYF.

The chain couples TRBV27 to TRBJ2-7; 7 bases are a match to TRBD2. The CDR3 loop spans 15 amino acids. Trimming removed 8 bases from V and 5 bases from J; junction bases left unmatched: 15. Germline V gene sequence: CDR1 MNHEY, CDR2 SMNVEV (reference sequence). The CDR3 sequence: CASGATSTPRDEQYF. The DNA of the CDR3 is TGTGCCAGCGGGGCGACTAGCACCCCCCGAGACGAGCAGTACTTC.

V is TRBV19 and J is TRBJ2-1; 9 nucleotides line up with TRBD2. CDR1 is LNHDA, CDR2 SQIVND, per germline (reference sequence). With 5 bases clipped from V and 6 bases from J, the junction kept 5 bases outside the gene matches. The CDR3 covers 14 residues. CDR3 nucleotide sequence: TGTGCCAGTAGTTTCGCTAGCGGGGTCAATGAGCAGTTCTTC. Its translation is CASSFASGVNEQFF.

The V gene is TRBV5-8, the J gene TRBJ2-1; TRBD2 agrees at 11 bases. The junction had 7 bases not matched to a gene; V was cut back by 1 base and J by 10 bases. CDR3 length: 15 amino acids. Germline V gene lookup returns CDR1 SGHTS and CDR2 YDEGEE. For the CDR3, the DNA is TGTGCCAGCAGCTTGTTGGGGACTAGCGGACGAGAGCAGTTCTTC. Its protein is CASSLLGTSGREQFF.

The chain has TRBV19 and TRBJ1-1; D is perhaps TRBD1 (5 bases). This CDR3 spans 13 amino acids. Germline CDR1 is LNHDA and CDR2 is SQIVND (reference sequence). The germline V and J ends were trimmed by 7 bases and 6 bases, with 15 bases remaining between them. The DNA of the CDR3 is TGTGCCAGTATCGGGGCGAGGATTCCTGAAGCTTTCTTT. It encodes CASIGARIPEAFF.

This clone was picked up one time. The chain employs TRBV30 and TRBJ2-1, with D possibly TRBD2 on 7 matching bases. The V and J ends lost 2 bases and 4 bases respectively, with 15 bases between them. The CDR3 is made up of 15 amino acids. From germline, CDR1 is GTSNPN and CDR2 SVGIG (reference sequence). CDR3 residues: CAWSTGEGDYNEQFF. CDR3 nucleotide sequence: TGTGCCTGGAGTACCGGGGAGGGGGATTACAATGAGCAGTTCTTC.

The rearrangement links TRBV11-2 to TRBJ2-2, with D hard to call. CDR1 and CDR2 from the germline V gene are SGHAT and FQNNGV. CDR3 length: 14 residues. V was cut by 3 bases and J by 1 base, with 6 bases left in between. The CDR3: CASSFSWNTGELFF. CDR3 bases: TGTGCCAGCAGCTTCTCCTGGAACACCGGGGAGCTGTTTTTT.